Following are 7 T cell receptor beta chains from one sample sequenced in a study of blood T cell repertoires in COVID-19. Libraries were prepared by immunoSEQ multiplex PCR; TCRdb keeps only in-frame clonotypes and omits some of them. This table has under 150,000 clones, around 81% appearing once. The sequenced material came from PBMCs or T cells enriched from blood (not recorded which). The receptors derive from a woman in her forties who had recovered from COVID-19.

The rearrangement joins TRBV3-1 (or the pseudogene TRBV3-2) to TRBJ2-3, with 9 bases lining up with TRBD2. The CDR3 has 14 amino acids. Germline lookup yields CDR1 LGHDT and CDR2 YNNKEL (reference sequence). Unmatched junction bases numbered 0, after V lost 4 bases and J lost 1 base. The CDR3 protein is CASSRTSGTDTQYF. The DNA of the CDR3 is TGTGCCAGCAGCCGGACTAGCGGCACAGATACGCAGTATTTT.

For the CDR3, the DNA is TGTGCCAGCAGCAGACAGGGGGCCAACAATCAGCCCCAGCATTTT. Translated: CASSRQGANNQPQHF. The chain carries TRBV2 and TRBJ1-5, with 10 nucleotides matching TRBD1. The trim removed 6 bases at V and 3 bases at J, leaving 5 bases unmatched. CDR3 length: 15 amino acids. Germline-derived CDR1 and CDR2 are SNHLY and FYNNEI.

This sequence joins TRBV18 and TRBJ1-4; possibly TRBD1 for D (5 bases). Germline V gene data show CDR1 as KGHSH and CDR2 as LQKENI. This CDR3 has 16 amino acids. V lost 3 bases to trimming and J lost 7 bases, with 18 bases between them. CDR3 residues: CASSPPGRGRGEKLFF. CDR3 coding DNA: TGTGCCAGCTCACCCCCCGGGAGGGGAAGGGGTGAAAAACTGTTTTTT.

Points on this clone: Its ends do not fully match the called genes, so a read error is possible. The gene calls are TRBV7-9 and TRBJ1-2, with D unclear. Germline CDR1 is SEHNR and CDR2 is FQNEAQ (reference sequence). The CDR3 has 11 residues. CDR3 DNA: TGTGCCAGCAGCTTAGACTACGGCTACACCTTC. It is translated as CASSLDYGYTF.

The genes are TRBV9 and TRBJ1-2; 7 bases align to TRBD1. J gave up 1 base and V 3 bases, and 6 bases lay outside the gene matches. This CDR3 contains 15 residues. Germline lookup yields CDR1 SGDLS and CDR2 YYNGEE. The CDR3 sequence: CASSGDQGVNYGYTF. The CDR3 coding sequence is TGTGCCAGCAGCGGGGACCAGGGGGTTAACTATGGCTACACCTTC.

The genes are TRBV6-5 and TRBJ2-3; D remains ambiguous. CDR1 and CDR2 (germline): MNHEY, SVGAGI. V lost 7 bases and J 0 bases, leaving 11 bases between the germline ends. This CDR3 is built from 14 residues. CDR3 DNA: TGTGCCAGCAAGACATCGTCTAGCACAGATACGCAGTATTTT. Its protein product is CASKTSSSTDTQYF.

This chain joins TRBV7-9 and TRBJ2-7, with D tentatively TRBD1 (6 bases). CDR1 and CDR2 (germline): SEHNR, FQNEAQ (reference sequence). V was pared by 5 bases and J by 5 bases, with 13 bases between. The CDR3 is made up of 13 amino acids. CDR3 residues: CASSGNRVHEQYF. CDR3 coding DNA: TGTGCCAGCAGCGGCAACAGGGTCCACGAGCAGTACTTC.